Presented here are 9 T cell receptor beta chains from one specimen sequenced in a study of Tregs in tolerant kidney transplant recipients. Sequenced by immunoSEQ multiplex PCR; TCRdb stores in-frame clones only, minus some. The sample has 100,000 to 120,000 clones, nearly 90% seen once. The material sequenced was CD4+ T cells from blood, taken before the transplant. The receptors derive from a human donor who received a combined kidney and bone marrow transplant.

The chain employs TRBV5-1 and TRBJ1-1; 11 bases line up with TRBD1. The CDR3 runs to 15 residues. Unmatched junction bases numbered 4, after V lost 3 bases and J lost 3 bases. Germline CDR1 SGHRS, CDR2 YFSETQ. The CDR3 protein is CASSSGQGAYTEAFF. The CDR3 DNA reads TGCGCCAGCAGCTCTGGACAGGGGGCATACACTGAAGCTTTCTTT. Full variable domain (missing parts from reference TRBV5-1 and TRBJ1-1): KAGVTQTPRYLIKTRGQQVTLSCSPISGHRSVSWYQQTPGQGLQFLFEYFSETQRNKGNFPGRFSGRQFSNSRSEMNVSTLELGDSALYLCASSSGQGAYTEAFFGQGTRLTVV.

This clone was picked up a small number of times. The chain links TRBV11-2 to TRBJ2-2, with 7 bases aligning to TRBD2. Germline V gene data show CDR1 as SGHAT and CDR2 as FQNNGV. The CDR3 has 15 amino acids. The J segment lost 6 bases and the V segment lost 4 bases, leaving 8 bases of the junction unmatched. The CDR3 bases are TGTGCCAGCAGCTCGCGAGGGGCGGGGGCCGGGGAGCTGTTTTTT. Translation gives CASSSRGAGAGELFF.

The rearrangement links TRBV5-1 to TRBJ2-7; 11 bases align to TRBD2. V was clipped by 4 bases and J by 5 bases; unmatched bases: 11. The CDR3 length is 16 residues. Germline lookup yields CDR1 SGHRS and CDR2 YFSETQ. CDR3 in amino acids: CASSLPTSGVRHEQYF. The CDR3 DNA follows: TGCGCCAGCAGCCTGCCGACTAGCGGGGTAAGACACGAGCAGTACTTC.

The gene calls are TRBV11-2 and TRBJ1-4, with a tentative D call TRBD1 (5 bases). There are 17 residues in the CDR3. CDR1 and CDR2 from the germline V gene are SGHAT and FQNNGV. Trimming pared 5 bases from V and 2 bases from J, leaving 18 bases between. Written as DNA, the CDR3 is TGTGCCAGCAGCCTCCGACCGGGGGGTTGGACTAATGAAAAACTGTTTTTT. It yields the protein CASSLRPGGWTNEKLFF.

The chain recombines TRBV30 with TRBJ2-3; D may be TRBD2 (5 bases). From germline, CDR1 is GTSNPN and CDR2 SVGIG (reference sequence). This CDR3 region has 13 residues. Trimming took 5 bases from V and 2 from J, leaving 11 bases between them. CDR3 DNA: TGTGCCTGGGGAGGACGATTCACAGATACGCAGTATTTT. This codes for CAWGGRFTDTQYF.

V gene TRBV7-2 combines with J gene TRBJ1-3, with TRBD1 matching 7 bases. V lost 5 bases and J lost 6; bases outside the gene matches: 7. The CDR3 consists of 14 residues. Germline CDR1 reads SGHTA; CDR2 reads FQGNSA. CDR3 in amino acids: CASSPPGQLNTIYF. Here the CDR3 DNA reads TGTGCCAGCAGCCCCCCGGGACAGCTAAACACCATATATTTT.

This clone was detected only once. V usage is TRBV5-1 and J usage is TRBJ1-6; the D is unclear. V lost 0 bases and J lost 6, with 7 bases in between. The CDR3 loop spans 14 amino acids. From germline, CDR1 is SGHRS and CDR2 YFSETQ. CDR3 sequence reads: CASSLDGFNSPLHF. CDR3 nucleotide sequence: TGCGCCAGCAGCTTGGACGGTTTTAATTCACCCCTCCACTTT. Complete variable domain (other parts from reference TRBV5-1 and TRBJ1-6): KAGVTQTPRYLIKTRGQQVTLSCSPISGHRSVSWYQQTPGQGLQFLFEYFSETQRNKGNFPGRFSGRQFSNSRSEMNVSTLELGDSALYLCASSLDGFNSPLHFGNGTRLTVT.

The CDR3: CSVEKGQGVPYGYTF. The DNA for the CDR3 is TGCAGCGTTGAAAAGGGGCAGGGGGTCCCTTATGGCTACACCTTC. The V and J genes are TRBV29-1 and TRBJ1-2; 7 nucleotides agree with TRBD1. Germline CDR1 and CDR2: SQVTM and ANQGSEA. This CDR3 spans 15 amino acids. V lost 2 bases, J lost 5 bases, and 11 bases stayed unmatched.

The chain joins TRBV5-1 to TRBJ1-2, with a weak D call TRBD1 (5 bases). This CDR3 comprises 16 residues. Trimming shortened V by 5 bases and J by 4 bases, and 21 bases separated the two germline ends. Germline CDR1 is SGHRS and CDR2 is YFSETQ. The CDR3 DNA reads TGCGCCAGCAGTTACGCAGCAGGGCCCGACGGCTATGGCTACACCTTC. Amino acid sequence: CASSYAAGPDGYGYTF.